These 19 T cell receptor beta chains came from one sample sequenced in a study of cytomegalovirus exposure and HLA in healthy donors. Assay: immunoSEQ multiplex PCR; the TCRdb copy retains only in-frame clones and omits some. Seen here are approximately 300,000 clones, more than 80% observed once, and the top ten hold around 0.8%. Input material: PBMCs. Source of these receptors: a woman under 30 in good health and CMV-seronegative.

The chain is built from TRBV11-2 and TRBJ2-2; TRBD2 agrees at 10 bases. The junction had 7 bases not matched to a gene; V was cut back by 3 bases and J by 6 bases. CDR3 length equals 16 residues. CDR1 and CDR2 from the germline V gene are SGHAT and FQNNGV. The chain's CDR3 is CASSFIAGGGAGELFF. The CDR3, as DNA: TGTGCCAGCAGCTTCATAGCGGGAGGAGGCGCCGGGGAGCTGTTTTTT.

CDR3 sequence reads: CASSQVWQGNEKLFF. CDR3 nucleotide sequence: TGCGCCAGCAGCCAAGTGTGGCAGGGTAATGAAAAACTGTTTTTT. The V gene is TRBV4-3, the J gene TRBJ1-4, with D perhaps TRBD1 (5 bases). The CDR3 totals 15 residues. In germline, CDR1 is LGHNA, CDR2 YSLEER. V was trimmed by 1 base and J by 4 bases, leaving 10 bases between them.

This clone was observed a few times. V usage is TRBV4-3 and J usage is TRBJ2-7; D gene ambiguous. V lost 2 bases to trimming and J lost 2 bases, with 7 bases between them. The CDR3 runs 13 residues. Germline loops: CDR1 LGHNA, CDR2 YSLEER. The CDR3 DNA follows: TGCGCCAGCAGCCAATCCGAGGCCTACGAGCAGTACTTC. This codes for CASSQSEAYEQYF.

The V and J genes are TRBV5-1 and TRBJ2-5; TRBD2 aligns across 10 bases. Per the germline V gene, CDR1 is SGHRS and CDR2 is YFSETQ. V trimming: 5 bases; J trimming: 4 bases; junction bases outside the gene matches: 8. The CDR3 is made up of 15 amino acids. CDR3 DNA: TGCGCCAGCAGTAAGCGGGAGGGCTCCTCAGAGACCCAGTACTTC. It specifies CASSKREGSSETQYF.

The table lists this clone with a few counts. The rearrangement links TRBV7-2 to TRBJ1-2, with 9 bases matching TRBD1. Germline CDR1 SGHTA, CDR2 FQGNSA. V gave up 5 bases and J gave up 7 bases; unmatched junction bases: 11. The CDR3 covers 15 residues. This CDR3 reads CASSLQRDRVTGYTF. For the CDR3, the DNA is TGTGCCAGCAGCCTCCAAAGGGACAGGGTGACTGGCTACACCTTC.

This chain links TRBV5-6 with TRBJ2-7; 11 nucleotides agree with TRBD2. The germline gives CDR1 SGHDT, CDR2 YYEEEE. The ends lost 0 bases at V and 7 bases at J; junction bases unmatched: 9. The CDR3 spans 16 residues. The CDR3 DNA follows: TGTGCCAGCAGCTTGGGTCCTCTAGCGGGAGGTAGGGAGCAGTACTTC. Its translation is CASSLGPLAGGREQYF.

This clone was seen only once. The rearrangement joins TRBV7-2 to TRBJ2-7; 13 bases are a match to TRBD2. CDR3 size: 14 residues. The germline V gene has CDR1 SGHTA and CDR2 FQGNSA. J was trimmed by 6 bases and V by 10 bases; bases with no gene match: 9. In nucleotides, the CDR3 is TGTGCCACCGAACCGGGACTAGCGGGAAGCGAGCAGTACTTC. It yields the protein CATEPGLAGSEQYF. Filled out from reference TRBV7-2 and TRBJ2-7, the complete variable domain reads GAGVSQSPSNKVTEKGKDVELRCDPISGHTALYWYRQSLGQGLEFLIYFQGNSAPDKSGLPSDRFSAERTGGSVSTLTIQRTQQEDSAVYLCATEPGLAGSEQYFGPGTRLTVT.

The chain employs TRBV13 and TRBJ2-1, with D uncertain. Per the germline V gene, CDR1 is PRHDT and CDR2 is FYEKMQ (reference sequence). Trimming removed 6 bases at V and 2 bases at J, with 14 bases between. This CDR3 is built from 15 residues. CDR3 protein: CASRAPAEAYNEQFF. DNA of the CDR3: TGTGCCAGCAGGGCACCGGCGGAAGCCTACAATGAGCAGTTCTTC. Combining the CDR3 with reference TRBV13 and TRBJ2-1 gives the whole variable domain AAGVIQSPRHLIKEKRETATLKCYPIPRHDTVYWYQQGPGQDPQFLISFYEKMQSDKGSIPDRFSAQQFSDYHSELNMSSLELGDSALYFCASRAPAEAYNEQFFGPGTRLTVL.

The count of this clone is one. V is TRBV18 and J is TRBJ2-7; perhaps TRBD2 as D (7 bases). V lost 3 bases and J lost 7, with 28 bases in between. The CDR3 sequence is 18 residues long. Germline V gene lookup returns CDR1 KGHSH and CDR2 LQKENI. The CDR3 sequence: CASSPRSDRGRALWEQYF. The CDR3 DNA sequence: TGTGCCAGCTCACCCCGAAGTGATAGGGGGAGGGCTCTGTGGGAGCAGTACTTC.

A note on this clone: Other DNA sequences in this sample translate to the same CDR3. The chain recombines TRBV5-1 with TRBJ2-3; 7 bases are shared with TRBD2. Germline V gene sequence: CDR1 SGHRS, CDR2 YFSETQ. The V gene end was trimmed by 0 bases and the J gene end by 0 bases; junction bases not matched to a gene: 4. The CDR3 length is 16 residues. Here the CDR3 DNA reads TGCGCCAGCAGCTTGGGGGCTAGCGGTAGCACAGATACGCAGTATTTT. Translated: CASSLGASGSTDTQYF.

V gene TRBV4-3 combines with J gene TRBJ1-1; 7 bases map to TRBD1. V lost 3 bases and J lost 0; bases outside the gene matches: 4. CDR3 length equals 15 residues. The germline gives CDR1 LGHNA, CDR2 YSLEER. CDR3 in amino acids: CASSQAGQVNTEAFF. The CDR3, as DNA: TGCGCCAGCAGCCAGGCCGGACAGGTGAACACTGAAGCTTTCTTT.

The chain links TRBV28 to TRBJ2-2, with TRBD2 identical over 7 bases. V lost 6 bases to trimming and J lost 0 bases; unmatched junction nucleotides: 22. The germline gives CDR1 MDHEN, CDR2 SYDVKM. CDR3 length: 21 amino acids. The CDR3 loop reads CASSRGSGRGPLAANTGELFF. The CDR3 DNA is TGTGCCAGCAGCCGGGGGTCGGGGAGAGGGCCTCTAGCGGCGAACACCGGGGAGCTGTTTTTT.

The CDR3 sequence is CASSLRAGDPYEQYF. The CDR3 region has the DNA TGTGCCAGCAGCCTCAGAGCGGGAGATCCCTACGAGCAGTACTTC. The V gene is TRBV7-3, the J gene TRBJ2-7; 8 bases are shared with TRBD2. The CDR3 has 15 amino acids. The junction had 8 bases not matched to a gene; V was cut back by 5 bases and J by 2 bases. CDR1 and CDR2 (germline): SGHTA, FQGTGA.

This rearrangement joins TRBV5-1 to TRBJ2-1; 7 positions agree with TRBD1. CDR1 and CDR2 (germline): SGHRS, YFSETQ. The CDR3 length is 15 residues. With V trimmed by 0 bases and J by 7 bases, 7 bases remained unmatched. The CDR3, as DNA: TGCGCCAGCAGCTTGGCTACCGGGACAGTTAATGAGCAGTTCTTC. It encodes CASSLATGTVNEQFF.

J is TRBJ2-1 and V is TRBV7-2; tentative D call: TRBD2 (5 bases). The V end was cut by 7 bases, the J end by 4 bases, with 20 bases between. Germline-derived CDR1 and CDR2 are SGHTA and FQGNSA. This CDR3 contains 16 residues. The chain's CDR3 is CASTQSSLGGYNEQFF. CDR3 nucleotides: TGTGCCAGCACCCAATCTTCACTAGGCGGATACAATGAGCAGTTCTTC. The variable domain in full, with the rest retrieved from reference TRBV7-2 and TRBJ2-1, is GAGVSQSPSNKVTEKGKDVELRCDPISGHTALYWYRQSLGQGLEFLIYFQGNSAPDKSGLPSDRFSAERTGGSVSTLTIQRTQQEDSAVYLCASTQSSLGGYNEQFFGPGTRLTVL.

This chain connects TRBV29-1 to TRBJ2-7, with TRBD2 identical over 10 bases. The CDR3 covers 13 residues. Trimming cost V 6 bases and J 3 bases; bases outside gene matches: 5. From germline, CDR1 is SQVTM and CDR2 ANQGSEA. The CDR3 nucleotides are TGCAGCGTGGGGGGACTAGCGAGCTACGAGCAGTACTTC. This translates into CSVGGLASYEQYF.

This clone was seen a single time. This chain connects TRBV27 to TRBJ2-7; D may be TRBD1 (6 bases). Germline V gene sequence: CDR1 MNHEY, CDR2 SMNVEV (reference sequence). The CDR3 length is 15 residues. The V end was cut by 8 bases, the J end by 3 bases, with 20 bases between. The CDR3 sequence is CASQNPREGGYEQYF. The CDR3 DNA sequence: TGTGCCAGCCAGAACCCCCGGGAAGGGGGCTACGAGCAGTACTTC.

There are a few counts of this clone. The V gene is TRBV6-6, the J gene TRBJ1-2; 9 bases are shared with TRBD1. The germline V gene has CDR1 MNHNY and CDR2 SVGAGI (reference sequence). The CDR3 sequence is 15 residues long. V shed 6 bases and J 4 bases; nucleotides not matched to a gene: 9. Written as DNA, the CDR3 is TGTGCCAGCAGCCAGCCCGGGACAGGGCTCTATGGCTACACCTTC. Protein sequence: CASSQPGTGLYGYTF.

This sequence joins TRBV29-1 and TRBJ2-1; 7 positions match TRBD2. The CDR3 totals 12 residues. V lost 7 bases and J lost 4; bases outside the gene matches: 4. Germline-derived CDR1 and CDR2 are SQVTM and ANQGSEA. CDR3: CSAGEGYNEQFF. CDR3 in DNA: TGCAGCGCGGGGGAGGGGTACAATGAGCAGTTCTTC.